This T cell receptor beta chain was obtained from a study of T-cell memory formation after mild COVID-19. TCRdb redid the calling of the 5' RACE reads with MiXCR, one entry per CDR3 protein. This sample has roughly 160,000 distinct CDR3 sequences; around 10% occur once, and the top ten carry approximately 3.8%. The CDR3 loop spans 19 amino acids. CDR1 is SGHVS and CDR2 is FQNEAQ in the germline V gene. Deletions cut 5 bases from V and 0 bases from J, with 23 bases between. V gene TRBV7-8 combines with J gene TRBJ1-3; TRBD1 might be the D (5 bases). The sequencing sample was made of PBMCs or a T cell subset sorted from them (not recorded which). The TCR was taken from a man younger than 30 who had mild COVID-19 (a few samples of this study predate the infection). Cell type and time point are not known. The CDR3 region has the DNA TGTGCCAGCAGCCCCCGGGCCCGGGGGGAGTCTCTCTCTGGAAACACCATATATTTT. Residues: CASSPRARGESLSGNTIYF.